These 5 T cell receptor beta chains originate from one sample sequenced in a study of spatial heterogeneity in lung cancer. Study conclusions and caveats: Tumor mutation counts were tracked by expanded intratumoral alpha and beta TCR counts.

These TCRs are of unknown antigen specificity. Sample time point: sample taken at primary tumor resection. Via MiXCR, TCRdb re-called the 5' RACE reads, giving one row per CDR3 protein. The table includes roughly 17,000 distinct CDR3 sequences, 8.5% to 10% detected once. The sample consisted of lung tumor tissue, taken at surgery. The receptors come from a female donor with early-stage non-small cell lung cancer.

This clonotype was detected ten times or more. This beta chain is a stray sequence in a library constructed for alpha chains; its clone size is not meaningful. The V call is TRBV7-6, the J call TRBJ1-2; 8 nucleotides agree with TRBD1. The trim removed 0 bases at V and 4 bases at J, leaving 7 bases unmatched. CDR3 length equals 16 residues. Germline values: CDR1 SGHVS, CDR2 FNYEAQ. CDR3 region: CASSLAGGQGLYGYTF. DNA of the CDR3: TGTGCCAGCAGCTTAGCTGGCGGACAGGGCCTCTATGGCTACACCTTC.

The sample holds many counts of this clonotype. This beta chain turned up in a library designed for alpha chains; as an off-target read, its abundance says little. The chain recombines TRBV6-1 with TRBJ1-5; no reliable D call. The CDR3 sequence is 16 residues long. CDR1 and CDR2 (germline): MNHNS, SASEGT. Trimming removed 0 bases at V and 0 bases at J, with 9 bases between. CDR3 residues: CASSEASSFSNQPQHF. The CDR3 DNA reads as TGTGCCAGCAGTGAAGCGTCCAGTTTTAGCAATCAGCCCCAGCATTTT.

This clonotype was counted only a few times. This beta chain turned up in a library designed for alpha chains; as an off-target read, its abundance says little. The chain is built from TRBV15 and TRBJ2-7; 10 nucleotides agree with TRBD2. This CDR3 contains 14 residues. The V gene's germline CDR1 is LNHNV and CDR2 YYDKDF (reference sequence). The V segment lost 4 bases and the J segment 5 bases; nucleotides outside the gene matches: 5. The CDR3 region is CATSNLAGVHEQYF. The CDR3 bases are TGTGCCACCAGCAACCTAGCGGGGGTCCACGAGCAGTACTTC.

This clonotype qualifies as medium-sized. The library was prepared for alpha chains; this beta chain is a stray read, so its frequency means little. The V and J genes are TRBV10-3 and TRBJ1-1, with D tentatively TRBD1 (6 bases). Per germline, CDR1 ENHRY and CDR2 SYGVKD. Trimming shortened V by 6 bases and J by 8 bases, and 10 bases separated the two germline ends. The CDR3 is 11 amino acids. This CDR3 reads CAISETGEAFF. The CDR3 DNA follows: TGTGCCATCAGCGAGACAGGAGAAGCTTTCTTT.

This clonotype has a count of ten or more. The size of this beta chain means little, since it is a stray read in a library made for alpha chains. This chain joins TRBV5-1 and TRBJ2-3; 8 bases agree with TRBD2. Germline trimming cut 4 bases from V and 2 bases from J; bases unmatched to any gene: 6. The germline gives CDR1 SGHRS, CDR2 YFSETQ. The CDR3 runs 15 residues. CDR3 DNA sequence: TGCGCCAGCAGCCCAGCGGGGGCCCCCACAGATACGCAGTATTTT. As protein: CASSPAGAPTDTQYF.